One sample yielded the 32 T cell receptor beta chains listed below, sequenced in a study of CD8 T cells in ankylosing spondylitis. Points from the study as a whole: There was a TCR beta motif, made of several highly homologous variants, that appeared characteristic of ankylosing spondylitis blood.

Their recognized antigens are unknown. TCRdb re-analysed the 5' RACE reads in MiXCR, keeping a single row per CDR3 protein. This table holds about 800,000 distinct CDR3 sequences, 10% to 15% found once. Sequenced sample: blood, either unsorted or a sorted T cell fraction (not recorded which). These receptors originate from a male donor with ankylosing spondylitis.

This chain links TRBV7-9 with TRBJ2-7; D may be TRBD2 (5 bases). The V end lost 5 bases, the J end lost 2 bases, and 19 bases lay between the germline ends. Looked up from germline, CDR1 is SEHNR and CDR2 is FQNEAQ (reference sequence). The CDR3 contains 16 residues. CDR3 amino acids: CASSPPGLRLTYEQYF. The CDR3 DNA is TGTGCCAGCAGCCCGCCCGGGTTGCGACTAACCTACGAGCAGTACTTC.

This clonotype occurred a few times. The V call is TRBV6-5, the J call TRBJ1-2, with a possible D match to TRBD1 (6 bases). This CDR3 is built from 17 residues. V shed 0 bases and J shed 5 bases, with 19 bases lying between them. Germline CDR1 and CDR2: MNHEY and SVGAGI. CDR3 nucleotides: TGTGCCAGCAGTTACTCGAGTATAGGGGGGCCATATTATGGCTACACCTTC. Translating gives CASSYSSIGGPYYGYTF.

The rearrangement uses TRBV5-1 and TRBJ2-3, with D possibly being TRBD1 (5 bases). This CDR3 has 15 residues. Germline lookup yields CDR1 SGHRS and CDR2 YFSETQ. The V end lost 1 base, the J end lost 1 base, and 10 bases lay between the germline ends. This chain's CDR3 is CASSLNPRGTDTQYF. DNA for the CDR3: TGCGCCAGCAGCTTGAATCCCAGGGGCACAGATACGCAGTATTTT.

The gene calls are TRBV6-2 or TRBV6-3 and TRBJ2-7; the D gene is possibly TRBD2 (5 bases). In germline, CDR1 is MNHEY, CDR2 SVGEGT. V was trimmed by 1 base and J by 2 bases, leaving 9 bases between them. This CDR3 spans 14 amino acids. The CDR3 is CASSYWGAPYEQYF. DNA for the CDR3: TGTGCCAGCAGTTACTGGGGAGCCCCCTACGAGCAGTACTTC.

This chain connects TRBV20-1 to TRBJ2-5; the match to TRBD2 covers 8 bases. V lost 4 bases and J lost 2; bases outside the gene matches: 6. There are 14 residues in the CDR3. CDR1 and CDR2 (germline): DFQATT, SNEGSKA (reference sequence). The CDR3 is CSATGRGKQETQYF. The CDR3 nucleotides are TGCAGTGCTACCGGGAGGGGCAAGCAAGAGACCCAGTACTTC.

This clonotype was seen only a few times. The V gene is TRBV20-1, the J gene TRBJ1-3; tentatively, D is TRBD1 (6 bases). V dropped 6 bases and J dropped 0 bases, with 15 bases sitting between them. There are 15 residues in the CDR3. Germline-derived CDR1 and CDR2 are DFQATT and SNEGSKA (reference sequence). The CDR3 reads CSAREDSRSGNTIYF. The CDR3, as DNA: TGCAGTGCCCGGGAGGACAGCCGCTCTGGAAACACCATATATTTT.

Concerning this clonotype itself: An end of the junction does not agree with germline; a read error may underlie this. The chain employs TRBV7-7 and TRBJ1-5; no clear D. There are 19 residues in the CDR3. The V gene's germline CDR1 is SSHAT and CDR2 FNYEAQ (reference sequence). The CDR3 DNA follows: TGTGCTAGCAGCTTAACCGACAAGGAACCTTTACGTAGCAATCAGCCCCAGCATTTT. It yields the protein CASSLTDKEPLRSNQPQHF.

A few counts support this clonotype. V is TRBV20-1 and J is TRBJ2-3, with 7 positions matching TRBD1. CDR1 DFQATT and CDR2 SNEGSKA come from the germline V gene (reference sequence). This CDR3 is 14 amino acids long. V gave up 5 bases and J gave up 2 bases; unmatched junction bases: 7. The CDR3 coding sequence is TGCAGTGCTGGCGACAGGGCCCCCACAGATACGCAGTATTTT. Its protein product is CSAGDRAPTDTQYF.

This chain joins TRBV6-5 and TRBJ2-3, with D possibly TRBD1 on 5 matching bases. V lost 0 bases and J 3 bases, leaving 7 bases between the germline ends. Germline lookup yields CDR1 MNHEY and CDR2 SVGAGI. The CDR3 is 14 residues long. This CDR3 is CASSYSPGTDTQYF. The CDR3 bases are TGTGCCAGCAGTTACTCGCCAGGGACAGATACGCAGTATTTT.

This sequence joins TRBV6-6 and TRBJ2-5; TRBD2 might be the D (6 bases). Trimming took off 7 bases at V and 5 bases at J, with 14 bases between the two ends. Germline CDR1 reads MNHNY; CDR2 reads SVGAGI (reference sequence). The CDR3 is made up of 13 amino acids. CDR3 bases: TGTGCCAGCACCCGTTGGGGGGTGGAGACCCAGTACTTC. This translates into CASTRWGVETQYF.

The rearrangement joins TRBV11-2 to TRBJ1-6; D call uncertain. The CDR3 sequence is 15 residues long. V was trimmed by 1 base and J by 8 bases, leaving 12 bases between them. Germline V gives CDR1 SGHAT, CDR2 FQNNGV. CDR3 bases: TGTGCCAGCAGCTTAGTGGCGGGAACCTATTCACCCCTCCACTTT. This codes for CASSLVAGTYSPLHF.

This clonotype was counted many times. The CDR3 coding sequence is TGCGCCAGCAGGTCCGGGACAGGGGAAAACTACGAGCAGTACTTC. It is translated as CASRSGTGENYEQYF. The V call is TRBV5-1, the J call TRBJ2-7; 10 nucleotides match TRBD1. V shed 5 bases and J 3 bases; nucleotides not matched to a gene: 8. The germline gives CDR1 SGHRS, CDR2 YFSETQ. This CDR3 has 15 residues.

The chain carries TRBV21-1 and TRBJ2-1. TRBV21-1 is a documented pseudogene. The length of the CDR3 is 13 residues. DNA of the CDR3: TGTGCCAGCAGCAAAGCGGAGCCAATAGAGCAGTTCTTC. Protein: CASSKAEPIEQFF.

This clonotype was detected many times. The V and J genes are TRBV20-1 and TRBJ2-2; a weak D match, TRBD1 (5 bases). Germline V gene data show CDR1 as DFQATT and CDR2 as SNEGSKA (reference sequence). This CDR3 is built from 11 residues. Trimming pared 3 bases from V and 12 bases from J, leaving 11 bases between. The CDR3 DNA reads TGCAGTGCTAGTACTCCAGGGAAGCTGTTTTTT. Its translation: CSASTPGKLFF.

In its sample, this clonotype was seen a few times. The genes are TRBV7-2 and TRBJ1-3, with D possibly matching TRBD1 (5 bases). The CDR3 runs to 14 residues. The germline V gene has CDR1 SGHTA and CDR2 FQGNSA. The germline V and J ends were trimmed by 3 bases and 6 bases, with 12 bases remaining between them. This CDR3 reads CASSFSFRENTIYF. CDR3 DNA: TGTGCCAGCAGCTTCTCTTTCAGGGAAAACACCATATATTTT.

This clonotype was counted between two and nine times. V usage is TRBV4-2 and J usage is TRBJ2-3; the match to TRBD2 covers 7 bases. The CDR3 sequence is 16 residues long. From germline, CDR1 is LGHNA and CDR2 YNFKEQ. V was pared by 2 bases and J by 2 bases, with 7 bases of the junction left unmatched. CDR3 sequence: CASSQSAGETTDTQYF. CDR3 sequence (DNA): TGTGCCAGCAGCCAAAGCGCGGGGGAGACCACAGATACGCAGTATTTT.

This clonotype was counted at least ten times. The chain employs TRBV12-3 or TRBV12-4 and TRBJ1-5; perhaps TRBD1 as D (6 bases). This CDR3 region has 15 residues. The germline V and J ends were trimmed by 3 bases and 3 bases, with 12 bases remaining between them. The CDR3 bases are TGTGCCAGCAGTTTTATTCCAGGGGCCAATCAGCCCCAGCATTTT. This encodes CASSFIPGANQPQHF.

This clonotype was detected many times. This chain uses TRBV7-9 with TRBJ1-2; perhaps TRBD1 as D (5 bases). This CDR3 is built from 13 residues. The germline V and J ends were trimmed by 3 bases and 6 bases, with 11 bases remaining between them. Germline lookup yields CDR1 SEHNR and CDR2 FQNEAQ (reference sequence). This CDR3 reads CASSFRTTDGYTF. DNA for the CDR3: TGTGCCAGCAGCTTTCGGACAACGGATGGCTACACCTTC.

This clonotype was observed a few times. This chain links TRBV2 with TRBJ1-4, with TRBD1 matching 7 bases. CDR1 and CDR2 from the germline V gene are SNHLY and FYNNEI. The V segment lost 4 bases and the J segment 1 base; nucleotides outside the gene matches: 3. The CDR3 spans 15 residues. The CDR3 DNA reads TGTGCCAGCAGTGTCTCAGGGGGAACTAATGAAAAACTGTTTTTT. Translating it yields CASSVSGGTNEKLFF.

This clonotype was recorded many times. V gene TRBV29-1 combines with J gene TRBJ2-1; D may be TRBD1 or TRBD2 (6 bases each). This CDR3 is 12 amino acids long. Per germline, CDR1 SQVTM and CDR2 ANQGSEA. V lost 1 base, J lost 11 bases, and 12 bases lay in between. CDR3 nucleotides: TGCAGCGTTGAAGGGGGCCGGGGGCAGCAGTTCTTC. This codes for CSVEGGRGQQFF.

This clonotype was seen at least ten times. The V and J genes are TRBV20-1 and TRBJ1-1, with D possibly matching TRBD1 (5 bases). Trimming cost V 1 base and J 11 bases, with 11 bases left between them. Germline CDR1 is DFQATT and CDR2 is SNEGSKA (reference sequence). CDR3 size: 11 residues. In DNA, the CDR3 is TGCAGTGCTAGAGGTGCAGGGTTGGCTTTCTTT. Its translation is CSARGAGLAFF.

This chain's CDR3 is CASSATERYEQYF. The CDR3 DNA follows: TGTGCCAGCTCAGCGACAGAGCGCTACGAGCAGTACTTC. The chain carries TRBV18 and TRBJ2-7; possibly TRBD1 for D (5 bases). This CDR3 region has 13 residues. The ends were cut back, 5 bases at V and 3 bases at J, with 11 bases in the middle. Germline V CDR1 and CDR2: KGHSH, LQKENI.

This clonotype was observed a few times. This chain joins TRBV4-3 and TRBJ2-7, with D possibly being TRBD2 (5 bases). Germline V lookup: CDR1 LGHNA, CDR2 YSLEER. Trimming took off 0 bases at V and 2 bases at J, with 11 bases between the two ends. The CDR3 loop spans 15 amino acids. CDR3 region: CASSQDLERTYEQYF. The CDR3 DNA reads as TGCGCCAGCAGCCAAGATTTGGAGCGGACCTACGAGCAGTACTTC.

This clonotype was found a few times. The CDR3 loop reads CASSRGTTSGGSSQYF. The CDR3 DNA follows: TGTGCCAGCAGCCGCGGAACCACTAGCGGGGGATCCTCCCAGTACTTC. The chain links TRBV6-1 to TRBJ2-5; 11 bases line up with TRBD2. V shed 6 bases, J shed 9 bases, and the junction held 15 bases outside the gene matches. This CDR3 spans 16 amino acids. Germline V gene lookup returns CDR1 MNHNS and CDR2 SASEGT.

This clonotype was seen only a few times. The rearrangement links TRBV6-1 to TRBJ2-7; D is perhaps TRBD1 or TRBD2 (5 bases each). V lost 6 bases and J lost 5, with 11 bases in between. CDR1 and CDR2 (germline): MNHNS, SASEGT. This CDR3 comprises 12 residues. CDR3 amino acids: CASRGVRDEQYF. The DNA for the CDR3 is TGTGCCAGCAGGGGGGTGCGCGACGAGCAGTACTTC.

The V call is TRBV21-1, the J call TRBJ2-7; the table's D call TRBD2 went unverified against the DNA. TRBV21-1 is termed a pseudogene. The CDR3 sequence is 13 residues long. Here the CDR3 reads CASIPGLSYEQYF. CDR3 sequence (DNA): TGTGCCAGCATCCCGGGTCTTTCCTACGAGCAGTACTTC.

The genes are TRBV20-1 and TRBJ2-7; D might be TRBD1 (6 bases). The CDR3 length is 15 residues. V was cut by 5 bases and J by 1 base, with 18 bases left in between. From germline, CDR1 is DFQATT and CDR2 SNEGSKA (reference sequence). This CDR3 reads CSAANTGKVSYEQYF. In DNA form, the CDR3 reads TGCAGTGCTGCTAATACAGGGAAGGTGTCCTACGAGCAGTACTTC.

This clonotype was seen a handful of times. J is TRBJ2-6 and V is TRBV20-1, with D possibly matching TRBD1 (5 bases). The germline V gene has CDR1 DFQATT and CDR2 SNEGSKA (reference sequence). CDR3 length: 16 amino acids. V dropped 6 bases and J dropped 1 base, with 16 bases sitting between them. DNA of the CDR3: TGCAGTGCAAGGGGAACCGGGTATTCTGGGGCCAACGTCCTGACTTTC. It encodes CSARGTGYSGANVLTF.

Turning to this clonotype: A much larger clone is a single base away; this may be a read error. The chain has TRBV10-3 and TRBJ1-1; possibly TRBD1 for D (6 bases). The germline V gene encodes CDR1 ENHRY and CDR2 SYGVKD. V lost 3 bases, J lost 3 bases, and 14 bases lay in between. This CDR3 has 15 residues. CDR3 sequence reads: CAISDRDKGYTEAFF. CDR3 bases: TGTGCCATCAGTGACCGGGACAAGGGATACACTGAAGCTTTCTTT.

This clonotype was seen a few times. This chain uses TRBV3-1 with TRBJ2-7, with TRBD1 matching over 8 bases. V lost 4 bases to trimming and J lost 0 bases; unmatched junction nucleotides: 8. Germline assignment: CDR1 LGHDT and CDR2 YNNKEL (reference sequence). This CDR3 is 16 amino acids long. CDR3 bases: TGTGCCAGCAGCCCCCTGGGACAGGAAAGCTCCTACGAGCAGTACTTC. Its protein is CASSPLGQESSYEQYF.

This clonotype was detected only a few times. In nucleotides, the CDR3 is TGTGCCAGCAGTGAAATCGGCCAGCGGGATGAAAAACTGTTTTTT. The encoded protein is CASSEIGQRDEKLFF. The chain has TRBV6-1 and TRBJ1-4; no clear D gene. The V gene lost 2 bases and the J gene lost 6 bases, with 13 bases spanning the gap. The CDR3 length is 15 residues. Germline CDR1 and CDR2: MNHNS and SASEGT.

The chain employs TRBV7-3 and TRBJ1-1, with 7 nucleotides matching TRBD1. V was pared by 4 bases and J by 4 bases, with 12 bases of the junction left unmatched. The germline gives CDR1 SGHTA, CDR2 FQGTGA. The CDR3 has 16 residues. The CDR3 DNA reads TGTGCCAGCAGCTACGGCGACAGGGTAAGGAGCACTGAAGCTTTCTTT. This encodes CASSYGDRVRSTEAFF.